This entry describes one T cell receptor (beta chain). Its specificity is not known. General observations from the study: Larger-cohort validation covered only one TCR beta V-J rearrangement. The TCR gene usage of tumor memory CD4+ T cells clustered together with blood and lymph node memory CD4+ cells and with lymph node naive CD4+ cells.

One entry per CDR3 protein, called by TCRdb with MiXCR from the 5' RACE reads. This sample carries about 50,000 distinct CDR3 sequences, over 15% of them seen once, and the ten largest clones take approximately 2.3%. V was cut by 3 bases and J by 0 bases, with 10 bases left in between. The CDR3 extends over 14 amino acids. Germline CDR1 SGHRS, CDR2 YFSETQ. The V call is TRBV5-1, the J call TRBJ2-7; unclear D gene. This TCR derives from a female donor with breast cancer. Material: naive CD4+ T cells sorted from blood. Subset noted: naive CD4+ T cells, CD4+CD45RA+CD25-. The CDR3 is CASSSARSSYEQYF. The CDR3 nucleotides read TGCGCCAGCAGCTCGGCGAGAAGCTCCTACGAGCAGTACTTC.